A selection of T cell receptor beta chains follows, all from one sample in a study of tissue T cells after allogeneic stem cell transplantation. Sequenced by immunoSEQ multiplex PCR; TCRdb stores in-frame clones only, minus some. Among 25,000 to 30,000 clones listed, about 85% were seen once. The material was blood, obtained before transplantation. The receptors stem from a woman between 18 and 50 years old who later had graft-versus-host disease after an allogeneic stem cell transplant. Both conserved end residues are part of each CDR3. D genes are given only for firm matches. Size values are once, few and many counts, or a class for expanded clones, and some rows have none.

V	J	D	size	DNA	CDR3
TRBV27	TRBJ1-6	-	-	TGTGCCAGCAGTTTAGAAGTGGAAAATTCACCCCTCCACTTT	CASSLEVENSPLHF
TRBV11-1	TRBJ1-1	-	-	TGTGCCAGCAGCCCGGCGGCAGTATTTGAAGCTTTCTTT	CASSPAAVFEAFF
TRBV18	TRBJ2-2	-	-	TGTGCCAGCTCACTTTTGATGCCTAGCGCGAACACCGGGGAGCTGTTTTTT	CASSLLMPSANTGELFF
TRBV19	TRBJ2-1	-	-	TGTGCCAGTAGTATGAGTGGGGAGGTCAATGAGCAGTTCTTC	CASSMSGEVNEQFF
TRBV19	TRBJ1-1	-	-	TGTGCCAGTAGCATCCGGGATGGGGACACTGAAGCTTTCTTT	CASSIRDGDTEAFF
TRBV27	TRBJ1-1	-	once	TGTGCCAGCAGTGGGTGGGCGGACACTGAAGCTTTCTTT	CASSGWADTEAFF
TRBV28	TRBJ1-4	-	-	TGTGCCAGCAGTTTTTGGCTCCATAATGAAAAACTGTTTTTT	CASSFWLHNEKLFF
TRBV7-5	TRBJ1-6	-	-	TGTGTCAGAAGCCCCCCCCGGGGTTACAATTCACCCCTCCACTTT	CVRSPPRGYNSPLHF
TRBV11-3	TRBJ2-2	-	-	TGTGCCAGCAGCTTCCGGGACCCCGGGGAGCTGTTTTTT	CASSFRDPGELFF
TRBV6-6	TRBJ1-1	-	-	TGTGCCAGCAGTTACGGCGGTGAAGCTTTCTTT	CASSYGGEAFF
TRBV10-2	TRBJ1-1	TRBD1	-	TGCGCCAGCAGTAGGCAGGGGGCGATGAACACTGAAGCTTTCTTT	CASSRQGAMNTEAFF
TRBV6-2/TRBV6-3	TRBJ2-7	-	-	TGTGCCAGCAGTCACTACCAGGGTTCCTACGAGCAGTACTTC	CASSHYQGSYEQYF
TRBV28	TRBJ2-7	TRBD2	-	TGTGCCAGCACTCCATGGCGGGGGGCGACTTACGAGCAGTACTTC	CASTPWRGATYEQYF
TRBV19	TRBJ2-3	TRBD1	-	TGTGCCAGTAGTGCGGACAGGGGTAGCACAGATACGCAGTATTTT	CASSADRGSTDTQYF
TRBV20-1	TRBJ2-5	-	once	TGCAGTGCTAGTCGCCAGGTCCGGGAGACCCAGTACTTC	CSASRQVRETQYF
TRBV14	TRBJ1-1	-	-	TGTGCCAGCAGCCAGACTAGGCTTCTGACGGCCGAAGCTTTCTTT	CASSQTRLLTAEAFF
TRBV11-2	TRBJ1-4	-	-	TGTGCCAGCAGCTTAGTAGGGGCGGCGCTGCATGAAAAACTGTTTTTT	CASSLVGAALHEKLFF
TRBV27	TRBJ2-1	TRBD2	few	TGTGCCAGCAGCCGTGGACTAGCCAATGAGCAGTTCTTC	CASSRGLANEQFF
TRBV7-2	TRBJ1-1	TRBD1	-	TGTGCCAGCAGCGAACAGGGGATGGTGAACACTGAAGCTTTCTTT	CASSEQGMVNTEAFF
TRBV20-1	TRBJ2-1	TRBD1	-	TGCAGTGCTAGTAAGCAGGGGGCTCCCAATGAGCAGTTCTTC	CSASKQGAPNEQFF
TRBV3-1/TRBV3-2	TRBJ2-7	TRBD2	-	TGTGCCAGCAGCCAAGGGACTAGCGGGAGATACGAGCAGTACTTC	CASSQGTSGRYEQYF
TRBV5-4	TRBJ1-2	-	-	TGTGCCAGCATAGGGGAGCGGGATACGGGTGGCTACACCTTC	CASIGERDTGGYTF
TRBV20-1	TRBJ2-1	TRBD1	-	TGCAGTGCGGACCACGGACAGGGGCAGTTCTTC	CSADHGQGQFF
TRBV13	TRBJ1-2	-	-	TGTGCCAGCAGCTTAGGGGACAGCAACTATGGCTACACCTTC	CASSLGDSNYGYTF
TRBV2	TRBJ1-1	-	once	TGTGCCGGCGGGAGGTCGGGTGAAGCTTTCTTT	CAGGRSGEAFF
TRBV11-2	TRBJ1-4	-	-	TGTGCCAGCAGCTTAGTAGGGGGGCGTGGACCGGATGAAAAACTGTTTTTT	CASSLVGGRGPDEKLFF
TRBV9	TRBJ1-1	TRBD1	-	TGTGCCAGCAGCGGACAGGGGACCCTGAACACTGAAGCTTTCTTT	CASSGQGTLNTEAFF
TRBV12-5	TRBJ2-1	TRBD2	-	TGTGCTAGTGGCCCCCCCGGGACTAGCGGAAACAAGAGCTCCTACAATGAGCAGTTCTTC	CASGPPGTSGNKSSYNEQFF
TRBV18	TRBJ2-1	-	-	TGTGCCAGCTCACCCCGGACAGATCTAAATGAGCAGTTCTTC	CASSPRTDLNEQFF
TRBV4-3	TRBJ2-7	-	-	TGCGCCAGCAGCCAAGGGGCCGGGGGTTCCTACGAGCAGTACTTC	CASSQGAGGSYEQYF
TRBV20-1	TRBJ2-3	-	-	TGCAGTGCCCTTCGGGGCGATACGCAGTATTTT	CSALRGDTQYF
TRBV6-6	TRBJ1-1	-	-	TGTGCCAGCAGTTTCAAGGGCGAAGCTTTCTTT	CASSFKGEAFF
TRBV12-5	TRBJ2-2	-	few	TGTGCTAGTGGTTTGGCCGACGTAGGGGGGGCGCGCACCGGGGAGCTGTTTTTT	CASGLADVGGARTGELFF
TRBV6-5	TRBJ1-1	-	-	TGTGCCAGCAGACATGATCAGAGAGCTCACACTGAAGCTTTCTTT	CASRHDQRAHTEAFF
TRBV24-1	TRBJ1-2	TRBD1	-	TGTGCCACCAGTGACTCCCGCCGGGACAGGGGTTATGGCTACACCTTC	CATSDSRRDRGYGYTF
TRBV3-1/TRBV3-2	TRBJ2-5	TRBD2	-	TGTGCCAGCAGCCAAGGTCATCCGGGACTACAAGAGACCCAGTACTTC	CASSQGHPGLQETQYF
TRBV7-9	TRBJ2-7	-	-	TGTGCCAGCAGCTTCCGGGGTTTCGACGAGCAGTACTTC	CASSFRGFDEQYF
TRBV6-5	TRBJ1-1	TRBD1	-	TGTGCCAGCAGTTACAGGGGGCACACTGAAGCTTTCTTT	CASSYRGHTEAFF
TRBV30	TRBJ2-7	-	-	TGTGCCTGGAGTGTAAACAGAAACGAGCAGTACTTC	CAWSVNRNEQYF
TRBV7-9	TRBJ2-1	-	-	TGTGCCAGCAGCTTAGCCAGGCCGACTAGGACCCATGAGCAGTTCTTC	CASSLARPTRTHEQFF
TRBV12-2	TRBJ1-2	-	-	TGTGCAAGTCGCGGAGGGGAAGGAGGCTATGGCTACACCTTC	CASRGGEGGYGYTF
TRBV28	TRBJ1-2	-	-	TGTGCCAGCAGTCAAAGGCAGGAGGGCTATGGCTACACCTTC	CASSQRQEGYGYTF
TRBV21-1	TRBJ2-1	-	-	TGTGCCAGCAGCAAAGTAAAGTCAGGATTATACAATGAGCAGTTCTTC	CASSKVKSGLYNEQFF
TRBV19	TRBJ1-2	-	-	TGTGCCAGTAGTATAGATGACAGACAATTTAACTATGGCTACACCTTC	CASSIDDRQFNYGYTF
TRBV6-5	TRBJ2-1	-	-	TGTGCCAGCAGGCTCGGTGTTCTGGACAATGAGCAGTTCTTC	CASRLGVLDNEQFF
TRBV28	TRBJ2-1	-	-	TGTGCCAGCAGCTCCCTTTGGTGGCAGGGGATCTACAATGAGCAGTTCTTC	CASSSLWWQGIYNEQFF
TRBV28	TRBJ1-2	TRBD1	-	TGTGCCAGCAGTCCTGGGGACAGGTGGAGGGGCTACACCTTC	CASSPGDRWRGYTF
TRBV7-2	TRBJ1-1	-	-	TGTGCCAGCAGCCGTGGGGCGGCAGGGAACACTGAAGCTTTCTTT	CASSRGAAGNTEAFF
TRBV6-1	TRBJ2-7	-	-	TGTGCCAGCAGTGAACATTTGAGGGTCGAGCAGTACTTC	CASSEHLRVEQYF
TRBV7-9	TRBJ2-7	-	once	TGTGCCAGCAGCTCCCCCCGAGTGGGGGACTCCTACGAGCAGTACTTC	CASSSPRVGDSYEQYF
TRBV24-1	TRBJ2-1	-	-	TGTGCCACCAGTGATTCGGGGGTCTCCTACAATGAGCAGTTCTTC	CATSDSGVSYNEQFF
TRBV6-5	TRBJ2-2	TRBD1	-	TGTGCCAGCCTGTGGGGCAGGGGGCCCACCGGGGAGCTGTTTTTT	CASLWGRGPTGELFF
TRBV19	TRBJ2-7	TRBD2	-	TGTGCCAGTAGCCTGGGACTAGCGGGAGGAGAGGATGCTCCCTTAACTGGGGAGCAGTACTTC	CASSLGLAGGEDAPLTGEQYF
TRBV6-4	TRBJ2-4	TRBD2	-	TGTGCCAGCAGCCGGACTAGCTGGGACATTCAGTACTTC	CASSRTSWDIQYF
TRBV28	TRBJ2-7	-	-	TGTGCCAGCAGTTCCCCCTTGGACAGCGCCCTGACTACCCACTACGAGCAGTACTTC	CASSSPLDSALTTHYEQYF
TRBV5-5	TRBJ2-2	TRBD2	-	TGTGCCAGCAGCTCGGTTCGGACTAGCAGTACCGGGGAGCTGTTTTTT	CASSSVRTSSTGELFF
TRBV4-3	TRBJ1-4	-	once	TGCGCCAGCAGCCAAGAGCCAGGGAGGAATGAAAAACTGTTTTTT	CASSQEPGRNEKLFF
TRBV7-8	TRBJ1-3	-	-	TGTGCCAGCAGCTTAGATTTGGGTTGGCACAGCTCTGGAAACACCATATATTTT	CASSLDLGWHSSGNTIYF
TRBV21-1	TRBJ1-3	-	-	TGTGCCAGCAGCAAAGGAGGTTCGGACCGGGGCTACAAAACGGGGGACACCATATATTTT	CASSKGGSDRGYKTGDTIYF